The rows below give T cell receptor beta chains drawn from one sample of a study of OX40 agonist ivuxolimab in advanced cancers. TCRdb's copy holds only in-frame clones and misses some; the assay was immunoSEQ multiplex PCR. Among about 76,000 clones, about 88% were seen once, and the ten largest hold just over 2.5%. The material sequenced was CD4+ or CD8+ T cells sorted from blood, taken in a trial of the OX40 agonist ivuxolimab. The receptors shown here come from an adult with an advanced solid tumor such as melanoma, head and neck, liver or kidney cancer. The CDR3 runs from the conserved cysteine through the conserved F or W. A D gene is named only where the DNA matches it firmly. A row's size may be missing; if present it is once, few, many or a size class.

d_gene,v_gene,j_gene,abundance,CDR3aa,CDR3nt
NA,TRBV6-6,TRBJ1-2,NA,CASTEGVGRYGYTF,TGTGCCAGCACCGAGGGCGTTGGTCGATATGGCTACACCTTC
TRBD2,TRBV27,TRBJ2-3,few,CASSPGLAGGLGTDTQYF,TGTGCCAGCAGCCCGGGACTAGCGGGTGGGTTAGGCACAGATACGCAGTATTTT
NA,TRBV5-1,TRBJ1-4,NA,CANKTVPTNEKLFF,TGCGCCAACAAGACCGTCCCAACTAATGAAAAACTGTTTTTT
NA,TRBV10-2,TRBJ1-5,NA,CASSLAGSNQPQHF,TGCGCCAGCTCCCTCGCCGGCAGCAATCAGCCCCAGCATTTT
NA,TRBV6-1,TRBJ2-6,NA,CASSEQGRVSGANVLTF,TGTGCCAGCAGTGAGCAGGGGCGCGTCTCTGGGGCCAACGTCCTGACTTTC
NA,TRBV28,TRBJ2-5,NA,CASSLVSRSQETQYF,TGTGCCAGCAGTTTGGTATCGCGGTCCCAAGAGACCCAGTACTTC
NA,TRBV30,TRBJ2-5,NA,CAWSFRVLETQYF,TGTGCCTGGAGTTTCAGGGTATTAGAGACCCAGTACTTC
NA,TRBV28,TRBJ1-1,NA,CASTSWAGVGNTEAFF,TGTGCCAGCACCTCCTGGGCGGGGGTAGGGAACACTGAAGCTTTCTTT
NA,TRBV6-6,TRBJ1-3,once,CASRPGQSSGNTIYF,TGTGCCAGCAGACCAGGACAGAGCTCTGGAAACACCATATATTTT
TRBD2,TRBV7-3,TRBJ2-5,once,CASSLGLAGDQETQYF,TGTGCCAGCAGCTTAGGACTAGCGGGGGATCAAGAGACCCAGTACTTC
NA,TRBV7-8,TRBJ1-1,few,CASSPFEGMDTEAFF,TGTGCCAGCAGCCCATTCGAGGGCATGGACACTGAAGCTTTCTTT
NA,TRBV5-1,TRBJ1-2,NA,CASSSDSNYGYTF,TGCGCCAGCAGCTCGGACAGCAACTATGGCTACACCTTC
NA,TRBV9,TRBJ1-1,NA,CASSSETTGTEAFF,TGTGCCAGCAGCTCAGAGACAACGGGCACTGAAGCTTTCTTT
NA,TRBV11-1,TRBJ1-4,NA,CASSLGLTGEKLFF,TGTGCCAGCAGCCTTGGGCTTACGGGAGAAAAACTGTTTTTT
TRBD1,TRBV6-1,TRBJ1-2,few,CASSEASGGGGYTF,TGTGCCAGCAGTGAAGCGTCAGGGGGCGGTGGCTACACCTTC
TRBD1,TRBV4-1,TRBJ2-6,NA,CASSQGQGSGANVLTF,TGCGCCAGCAGCCAGGGACAGGGGTCAGGGGCCAACGTCCTGACTTTC
TRBD1,TRBV7-9,TRBJ1-6,few,CASSRDSDNSPLHF,TGTGCCAGCAGCCGGGACAGCGATAATTCACCCCTCCACTTT
NA,TRBV6-5,TRBJ2-1,NA,CASSQDSSYNEQFF,TGTGCCAGCAGTCAGGACTCTTCCTACAATGAGCAGTTCTTC
TRBD1,TRBV12-5,TRBJ2-5,NA,CASGLSSGQALQETQYF,TGTGCTAGTGGTTTGTCCTCGGGACAGGCCCTCCAAGAGACCCAGTACTTC
NA,TRBV18,TRBJ1-5,once,CASSGQYNQPQHF,TGTGCCAGCTCCGGACAGTACAATCAGCCCCAGCATTTT
TRBD1,TRBV5-6,TRBJ2-1,NA,CASSLSGTGVDGDEQFF,TGTGCCAGCAGCTTGTCTGGGACAGGCGTCGACGGGGATGAGCAGTTCTTC
NA,TRBV28,TRBJ1-4,NA,CASSSRTAPTGKLFF,TGTGCCAGCAGTTCCCGGACAGCTCCCACAGGAAAACTGTTTTTT